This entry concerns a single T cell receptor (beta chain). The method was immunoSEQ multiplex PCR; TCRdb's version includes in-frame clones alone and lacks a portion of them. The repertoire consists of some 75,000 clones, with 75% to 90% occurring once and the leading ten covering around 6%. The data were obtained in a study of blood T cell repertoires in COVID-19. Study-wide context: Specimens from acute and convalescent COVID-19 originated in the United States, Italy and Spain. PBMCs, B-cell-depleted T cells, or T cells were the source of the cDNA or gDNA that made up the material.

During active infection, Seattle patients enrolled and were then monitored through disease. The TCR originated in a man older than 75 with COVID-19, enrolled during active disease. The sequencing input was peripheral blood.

CDR3 sequence: CASSIMSLNYGYTF. The CDR3 region has the DNA TGTGCCAGTAGTATAATGTCACTGAACTATGGCTACACCTTC. The rearrangement uses TRBV19 and TRBJ1-2; D is unresolved. V lost 2 bases, J lost 2 bases, and 9 bases lay in between. CDR1 is LNHDA, CDR2 SQIVND, per germline (reference sequence). The CDR3 has 14 amino acids.